This TCR beta chain was sequenced for a study of T cell responses to AZD1222 COVID-19 vaccine. Study results and limitations: Donors were chiefly white British, with a greater number of females, and clonal diversity was perhaps underestimated. As reported, nearly half of all spike-specific TCRs target variant regions that are unmutated.

CDR1 and CDR2 from the germline V gene are KGHSH and LQKENI. The junction had 5 bases not matched to a gene; V was cut back by 4 bases and J by 2 bases. This CDR3 has 15 residues. Profiled with immunoSEQ multiplex PCR; TCRdb holds only in-frame clones, not every one. The profile covers some 98,000 clones, with more than 70% appearing a single time and roughly 15% taken by the ten largest. In the case of this clone: The target antigen is unknown.

The chain has TRBV18 and TRBJ1-5, with 7 bases matching TRBD1. This receptor was identified in an adult who received the AZD1222 COVID-19 vaccine. The sample consisted of peripheral blood, taken 28 days after the second AZD1222 dose. The CDR3 here is CASSRDRAGNQPQHF. The CDR3 bases are TGTGCCAGCTCACGCGACAGGGCCGGCAATCAGCCCCAGCATTTT.